One sample yielded the 25 T cell receptor beta chains listed below, sequenced in a study of blood T cell repertoires in COVID-19 (dated by TCRdb to 2019 to 2021). Libraries were constructed by the immunoSEQ multiplex PCR assay. This is the immuneACCESS table as TCRdb keeps it, with only in-frame sequences that have V and J called. A part of the clones is gone; compared with another copy, unresolved V genes explain less than half, and the rest is unexplained. A total of over 130,000 clones appear in this sample, nearly 80% of them only once. In total, the top ten clones hold 2.5% to 3% of the sample. Sequenced input: PBMCs or T cells enriched from blood (not recorded which). The origin of the receptors is a woman between 50 and 59 years old who had recovered from COVID-19.

V and J are TRBV6-5 and TRBJ2-1, with a possible D match to TRBD2 (5 bases). V was trimmed by 0 bases and J by 7 bases, leaving 16 bases between them. Germline CDR1 MNHEY, CDR2 SVGAGI. CDR3 size: 16 residues. The CDR3 loop reads CASSYSILGRGNEQFF. As DNA, the CDR3 is TGTGCCAGCAGTTACTCGATCCTAGGTCGGGGAAATGAGCAGTTCTTC.

The chain joins TRBV6-1 to TRBJ2-2; D is ambiguous. The germline CDR1 and CDR2 sequences are MNHNS and SASEGT. The CDR3 consists of 12 residues. The V gene lost 1 base and the J gene lost 6 bases, with 3 bases spanning the gap. The CDR3 is CASSEVSGELFF. The DNA for the CDR3 is TGTGCCAGCAGTGAAGTCTCCGGGGAGCTGTTTTTT.

In its sample, this clone was seen once. The rearrangement uses TRBV7-3 and TRBJ1-4; the D gene is possibly TRBD1 (5 bases). CDR1 is SGHTA and CDR2 is FQGTGA in the germline V gene. The CDR3 is 15 residues long. The ends were cut back, 2 bases at V and 3 bases at J, with 10 bases in the middle. The CDR3 DNA sequence: TGTGCCAGCAGCTTAGCGGCAGGGCCTAATGAAAAACTGTTTTTT. It yields the protein CASSLAAGPNEKLFF.

This clone was seen more than once but under ten times. This chain links TRBV5-6 with TRBJ1-4; 7 bases map to TRBD1. Germline V gives CDR1 SGHDT, CDR2 YYEEEE. The CDR3 runs 13 residues. Trimming cost V 4 bases and J 7 bases; bases outside gene matches: 4. CDR3 nucleotides: TGTGCCAGCAGCGAGACAGGGTTTGAAAAACTGTTTTTT. Its protein product is CASSETGFEKLFF.

In this sample, this clone turned up a few times. The chain has TRBV5-4 and TRBJ2-2; 9 nucleotides align to TRBD1. Per germline, CDR1 SGHNT and CDR2 YYREEE (reference sequence). The CDR3 covers 16 residues. With V trimmed by 4 bases and J by 4 bases, 8 bases remained unmatched. As DNA, the CDR3 is TGTGCCAGCAGCCGATACAGGGGGCATATCACCGGGGAGCTGTTTTTT. It codes for CASSRYRGHITGELFF.

This clone was counted once. The chain couples TRBV4-1 to TRBJ2-3, with 10 bases matching TRBD1. Germline-derived CDR1 and CDR2 are MGHRA and YSYEKL. The CDR3 has 15 amino acids. Unmatched junction bases numbered 5, after V lost 5 bases and J lost 3 bases. The CDR3 region is CASSLTDRGTDTQYF. The CDR3 region has the DNA TGCGCCAGCAGCTTGACGGACAGGGGGACAGATACGCAGTATTTT.

The chain combines TRBV9 with TRBJ2-3, with D hard to call. Trimming took 3 bases from V and 6 from J, leaving 17 bases between them. Per the germline V gene, CDR1 is SGDLS and CDR2 is YYNGEE. CDR3 length: 15 amino acids. The CDR3 here is CASSDFGTTTDTQYF. In nucleotides, the CDR3 is TGTGCCAGCAGCGACTTCGGTACGACAACGGATACGCAGTATTTT.

In DNA form, the CDR3 reads TGTGCCAGCATAGGGACAAAGGACGAGCAGTACTTC. Its translation is CASIGTKDEQYF. This rearrangement joins TRBV6-5 to TRBJ2-7; D might be TRBD1 (6 bases). The germline CDR1 and CDR2 sequences are MNHEY and SVGAGI. With 7 bases removed from V and 5 bases from J, the gap between germline ends came to 12 bases. This CDR3 comprises 12 residues.

The V call is TRBV30, the J call TRBJ1-5; TRBD1 is a possible D gene (6 bases). Germline assignment: CDR1 GTSNPN and CDR2 SVGIG (reference sequence). V was trimmed by 2 bases and J by 6 bases, leaving 14 bases between them. The CDR3 length is 14 residues. The CDR3 DNA is TGTGCCTGGAGTTCGACAGGAATAGGTCAGCCCCAGCATTTT. Protein product: CAWSSTGIGQPQHF. Looking up the rest from reference TRBV30 and TRBJ1-5 gives the full variable domain: SQTIHQWPATLVQPVGSPLSLECTVEGTSNPNLYWYRQAAGRGLQLLFYSVGIGQISSEVPQNLSASRPQDRQFILSSKKLLLSDSGFYLCAWSSTGIGQPQHFGDGTRLSIL.

The chain combines TRBV11-3 with TRBJ1-2; D possibly corresponds to TRBD1 (5 bases). V was shortened by 3 bases and J by 4 bases, with 9 bases between the two germline ends. In germline, CDR1 is SGHNT, CDR2 YENEEA. There are 13 residues in the CDR3. This chain's CDR3 is CASSLRGIYGYTF. CDR3 in DNA: TGTGCCAGCAGCTTGCGGGGCATCTATGGCTACACCTTC.

The chain joins TRBV5-1 to TRBJ2-1; 8 positions match TRBD1. CDR1 is SGHRS and CDR2 is YFSETQ in the germline V gene. J was trimmed by 2 bases and V by 4 bases; bases with no gene match: 5. CDR3 length equals 15 residues. In DNA form, the CDR3 reads TGCGCCAGCAGCGCGGACAGGGTACCCTACAATGAGCAGTTCTTC. As protein: CASSADRVPYNEQFF.

The rearrangement joins TRBV13 to TRBJ1-2; TRBD1 aligns across 12 bases. The CDR3 has 13 amino acids. The V gene's germline CDR1 is PRHDT and CDR2 FYEKMQ (reference sequence). The V segment lost 5 bases and the J segment 8 bases; nucleotides outside the gene matches: 3. CDR3 DNA: TGTGCCAGCAGCCCAGGGACAGGGGGCGGCTACACCTTC. Amino acid sequence: CASSPGTGGGYTF.

This clone was seen ten or more times. V and J are TRBV2 and TRBJ1-6, with TRBD1 matching 9 bases. Germline lookup yields CDR1 SNHLY and CDR2 FYNNEI. V trimming: 4 bases; J trimming: 11 bases; junction bases outside the gene matches: 15. This CDR3 region has 17 residues. The CDR3 nucleotides are TGTGCCAGCAGTGTACGATGGACAGGGGCGCGCGTAACACCCCTCCACTTT. Amino acid sequence: CASSVRWTGARVTPLHF.

V usage is TRBV7-2 and J usage is TRBJ1-6, with 7 bases fitting TRBD1. The CDR3 consists of 14 residues. The V gene end was trimmed by 4 bases and the J gene end by 6 bases; junction bases not matched to a gene: 3. Germline lookup yields CDR1 SGHTA and CDR2 FQGNSA. This CDR3 reads CASSSQGLNSPLHF. The CDR3 nucleotides read TGTGCCAGCAGCTCACAGGGGCTTAATTCACCCCTCCACTTT.

The chain couples TRBV3-1 (or the pseudogene TRBV3-2) to TRBJ2-1, with D possibly TRBD2 on 6 matching bases. Germline loops: CDR1 LGHDT, CDR2 YNNKEL (reference sequence). Trimming pared 0 bases from V and 3 bases from J, leaving 12 bases between. This CDR3 spans 16 amino acids. This chain's CDR3 is CASSQESLAFYNEQFF. The CDR3 bases are TGTGCCAGCAGCCAAGAGAGCCTAGCGTTCTACAATGAGCAGTTCTTC.

This sequence joins TRBV4-1 and TRBJ2-1; D is perhaps TRBD1 (6 bases). Germline V gene lookup returns CDR1 MGHRA and CDR2 YSYEKL. V lost 1 base, J lost 5 bases, and 15 bases lay in between. The CDR3 sequence is 16 residues long. The CDR3 bases are TGCGCCAGCAGCCAAGGGTACAGGGCCCGGGACAATGAGCAGTTCTTC. As protein: CASSQGYRARDNEQFF.

This clone has a single count. V usage is TRBV6-5 and J usage is TRBJ2-7; 12 bases line up with TRBD1. V trimming: 6 bases; J trimming: 2 bases; junction bases outside the gene matches: 5. This CDR3 has 15 residues. The germline CDR1 and CDR2 sequences are MNHEY and SVGAGI. This CDR3 is CASRKGQGATYEQYF. For the CDR3, the DNA is TGTGCCAGCAGGAAGGGACAGGGGGCCACCTACGAGCAGTACTTC.

The rearrangement joins TRBV3-1 (or the pseudogene TRBV3-2) to TRBJ2-1; possibly TRBD1 for D (5 bases). Trimming shortened V by 6 bases and J by 5 bases, and 17 bases separated the two germline ends. Germline lookup yields CDR1 LGHDT and CDR2 YNNKEL (reference sequence). This CDR3 has 15 amino acids. The CDR3 sequence is CASSPGFGSNNEQFF. The CDR3 coding sequence is TGTGCCAGCAGTCCAGGGTTTGGGTCAAACAATGAGCAGTTCTTC.

The chain has TRBV14 and TRBJ2-2, with D possibly matching TRBD1 (5 bases). The CDR3 contains 17 residues. Germline CDR1 is SGHDN and CDR2 is FVKESK. Trimming pared 4 bases from V and 1 base from J, leaving 16 bases between. CDR3: CASSPLQGGRNTGELFF. DNA for the CDR3: TGTGCCAGCAGCCCCCTTCAGGGTGGCAGGAACACCGGGGAGCTGTTTTTT.

This clone was counted only a few times. This chain uses TRBV28 with TRBJ1-4; D not resolved. V was shortened by 6 bases and J by 0 bases, with 20 bases between the two germline ends. Per germline, CDR1 MDHEN and CDR2 SYDVKM. The CDR3 has 18 residues. In nucleotides, the CDR3 is TGTGCCAGCAGCCCCCTCGCCGGTTTTATTGCAACTAATGAAAAACTGTTTTTT. It is translated as CASSPLAGFIATNEKLFF.

V is TRBV5-1 and J is TRBJ1-2, with a weak D call TRBD1 (5 bases). V was trimmed by 4 bases and J by 4 bases, leaving 14 bases between them. There are 14 residues in the CDR3. Germline V gene data show CDR1 as SGHRS and CDR2 as YFSETQ. The CDR3 is CASSPGDGGYGYTF. CDR3 nucleotide sequence: TGCGCCAGCAGCCCGGGGGACGGAGGCTATGGCTACACCTTC.

This chain joins TRBV11-2 and TRBJ2-7, with a possible D match to TRBD2 (6 bases). V was clipped by 2 bases and J by 6 bases, with 14 bases between them. CDR3 length: 14 residues. The germline gives CDR1 SGHAT, CDR2 FQNNGV. In nucleotides, the CDR3 is TGTGCCAGCAGCTTAACTAGCAATCGTGGCGAGCAGTACTTC. Protein sequence: CASSLTSNRGEQYF.

This rearrangement joins TRBV5-4 to TRBJ2-7, with 11 bases fitting TRBD2. The length of the CDR3 is 16 residues. In germline, CDR1 is SGHNT, CDR2 YYREEE (reference sequence). Trimming cost V 1 base and J 6 bases; bases outside gene matches: 9. In nucleotides, the CDR3 is TGTGCCAGCAGCTTGTATACACTAGCGGGAGCCGCCGAGCAGTACTTC. Residues: CASSLYTLAGAAEQYF.

The V and J genes are TRBV11-3 and TRBJ2-1, with TRBD2 matching over 8 bases. The junction had 7 bases not matched to a gene; V was cut back by 1 base and J by 5 bases. Germline V CDR1 and CDR2: SGHNT, YENEEA. The CDR3 totals 16 residues. CDR3 coding DNA: TGTGCCAGCAGCTTAGGAGCGAGCGGGGGTCACAATGAGCAGTTCTTC. The encoded protein is CASSLGASGGHNEQFF.

The rearrangement joins TRBV6-5 to TRBJ2-1; 7 bases fit TRBD1. There are 15 residues in the CDR3. The V segment lost 6 bases and the J segment 7 bases; nucleotides outside the gene matches: 12. Germline V gives CDR1 MNHEY, CDR2 SVGAGI. The CDR3 reads CASRPHEGGWNEQFF. The CDR3 bases are TGTGCCAGCAGACCCCATGAAGGGGGCTGGAATGAGCAGTTCTTC.